This TCR beta chain is drawn from a study of CD8 T cells in acute hepatitis C reinfection (dated by TCRdb to the early 2020s). For the wider study: The TCRbeta repertoire of CD8+ T cells specific for the HCV NS3-1073 epitope was profiled during acute infection and after viral clearance. Paired acute and follow-up samples were contributed by four spontaneous resolvers.

In regard to this clone: The target of this receptor is not known. One base away there is no much larger clone; base qualities are not given.

CDR3 length: 13 amino acids, cysteine to phenylalanine. CDR3 DNA is the only sequence kept; it has 39 bases, read in frame from the first base. V was cut back by 4 bases and J by 1 base, leaving a gap of 7 bases between them. CDR1 and CDR2, per the germline V gene, are SGDLS and YYNGEE. The label giving this sample's time point can be read as: naive CD8 control sorted from an acute-time-point sample. Enrolled in the Montreal Hepatitis C Cohort (HEPCO) in Canada, the donors were people who inject drugs, and these donors were followed every 3 months. Acute primary HCV infection was defined by a positive HCV RNA or antibody test following a negative test within the previous 24 weeks. Cells were surface stained with CD3, CD8 and CD45RO antibodies, and an aqua fixable dye was used to exclude dead cells. Under 10 spontaneous resolvers, defined by HCV RNA clearance within 24 weeks, were included in the cohort. Frozen stocks of peripheral blood mononuclear cells were first thawed, after which negative isolation of CD8+ T cells was carried out using the MACS CD8+ T cell Isolation Kit. A BD FACSAria II cell sorter was used to sort the cells.

General study outcomes and caveats: Diversity in the NS3-1073 specific repertoires was high, and no significant differences in diversity emerged among acute resolver, follow-up resolver and acute chronic samples. All groups showed preferential use of the TRBV04 and TRBV06 gene families, a pattern that overrepresentation in the naive pool did not explain. NS3-1073 specific cells were too rare to sort in chronically infected subjects, so no follow-up repertoires exist for those subjects. Because bulk sequencing covered only the TCRbeta chain, the alphabeta pairing of public clonotypes could not be determined. Few CDR3 sequences were shared with other epitopes, and differences in sequencing approaches may have limited exact matching. Approximately 13 public clonotypes were identified irrespective of outcome, and one of the public clonotypes used V04-02/J02-02.

Genomic DNA was extracted from FACS-sorted cells, and TCRbeta chain sequencing was performed through the commercial immunoSEQ service. Turning to the authors' computational methods: ImmunoSEQ Analyzer software v3.0 and R v3.5.1 were used to analyze the repertoire data. Sequences containing stop codons or out-of-frame rearrangements were removed, so only productive rearrangements were analyzed. The sequencing provider supplied the metrics for Simpson diversity, Shannon entropy, CDR3 length and nucleotide addition. Clonotypes were grouped by frequency as dominant, sub-dominant, low or lowest abundance, and most analyses excluded clonotypes below 0.1%. A CDR3 amino acid clonotype was called public when found in at least two subjects at a cumulative frequency of at least 0.5%. The table was pulled from immuneACCESS by TCRdb, which kept in-frame rearrangements only. Such tables lose some clones; where checked, under half of the loss comes from unresolved V genes, and the rest has no known cause. V and J calls and clone size are given by that table; D and trimming were obtained from the DNA. The sample table shows 30,000 to 45,000 clones, and roughly 88% are seen once. In total, the top ten clones hold over 9.5% of the sample.

This clonotype was sampled from a woman aged 18-29 years who spontaneously cleared hepatitis C infection. The specimen sequenced was naive CD8+ T cells from PBMCs. Reading the label with the study, this specimen's cell subset or site is: sorted total naive CD45RO-negative CD8+ T cells. The chain is encoded by TRBV9 joined to TRBJ2-3; TRBD1 might be the D gene, on 5 matching bases. The CDR3 protein: CASSSQGTDTQYF. DNA sequence: TGTGCCAGCAGCTCACAGGGCACAGATACGCAGTATTTT.